The 25 T cell receptor beta chains below come from one sample, sequenced in a study of cytotoxic CD8 clonotypes in ibrutinib-treated CLL. Clones were read by immunoSEQ multiplex PCR, and TCRdb kept only the in-frame ones, dropping some. The sample contains about 130,000 clones, around three quarters of which appear only once. The sample consisted of PBMCs, taken after 12 months of ibrutinib treatment. The receptors were sampled from a human donor with chronic lymphocytic leukemia.

This rearrangement joins TRBV7-2 to TRBJ1-5; D is unresolved. Trimming cost V 5 bases and J 0 bases, with 14 bases left between them. Germline V gives CDR1 SGHTA, CDR2 FQGNSA. The CDR3 is 16 amino acids. The DNA for the CDR3 is TGTGCCAGCAGCCAAGGGAACTCATATAGCAATCAGCCCCAGCATTTT. Amino acids: CASSQGNSYSNQPQHF.

The V and J genes are TRBV7-2 and TRBJ2-7; D remains ambiguous. The CDR3 length is 16 residues. The V end was cut by 0 bases, the J end by 6 bases, with 18 bases between. CDR1 and CDR2 (germline): SGHTA, FQGNSA. The CDR3 DNA reads TGTGCCAGCAGCTTAGCCACCCGGGCCCCGCTCGGCGAGCAGTACTTC. Protein: CASSLATRAPLGEQYF.

The chain couples TRBV27 to TRBJ1-1; D remains unclear. With 0 bases removed from V and 4 bases from J, the gap between germline ends came to 9 bases. Germline loops: CDR1 MNHEY, CDR2 SMNVEV (reference sequence). This CDR3 comprises 14 residues. Here the CDR3 reads CASSLSLVGTEAFF. In nucleotides, the CDR3 is TGTGCCAGCAGTTTATCATTGGTTGGCACTGAAGCTTTCTTT.

V is TRBV6-5 and J is TRBJ2-5; D unclear. CDR3 size: 15 residues. V was shortened by 2 bases and J by 1 base, with 11 bases between the two germline ends. CDR1 is MNHEY and CDR2 is SVGAGI in the germline V gene. DNA for the CDR3: TGTGCCAGCAGTTACGGAAGTTTCGGCCAAGAGACCCAGTACTTC. Protein product: CASSYGSFGQETQYF.

The rearrangement uses TRBV10-3 and TRBJ1-5; D remains ambiguous. Germline V lookup: CDR1 ENHRY, CDR2 SYGVKD. Trimming took off 11 bases at V and 3 bases at J, with 11 bases between the two ends. The CDR3 is 12 amino acids. The CDR3 is CAAAGPNQPQHF. CDR3 DNA sequence: TGTGCCGCGGCCGGGCCCAATCAGCCCCAGCATTTT.

This sequence joins TRBV9 and TRBJ2-1, with 12 bases aligning to TRBD2. V shed 3 bases and J 4 bases; nucleotides not matched to a gene: 5. This CDR3 has 16 amino acids. Germline CDR1 is SGDLS and CDR2 is YYNGEE. CDR3 DNA: TGTGCCAGCAGCGGAAAGGGACTAGCGGGTTACAATGAGCAGTTCTTC. Its protein product is CASSGKGLAGYNEQFF.

In the case of this clone: Other nucleotide sequences from this sample produce the same CDR3. CDR3 nucleotides: TGTGCCAGCTCACCAGACAGGGGACCTAATGAAAAACTGTTTTTT. Translating gives CASSPDRGPNEKLFF. The chain is built from TRBV18 and TRBJ1-4; 8 bases map to TRBD1. The CDR3 has 15 amino acids. The germline gives CDR1 KGHSH, CDR2 LQKENI. Trimming took 2 bases from V and 3 from J; bases not matched to a gene: 2.

Only one count was recorded for this clone. The chain has TRBV4-3 and TRBJ2-7; D not resolved. The CDR3 length is 16 residues. Germline loops: CDR1 LGHNA, CDR2 YSLEER. V lost 0 bases to trimming and J lost 2 bases, with 14 bases between them. The CDR3 coding sequence is TGCGCCAGCAGCCAAGATCGCTGGACCACAGCCTACGAGCAGTACTTC. Translating it yields CASSQDRWTTAYEQYF.

The V gene is TRBV11-2, the J gene TRBJ2-1; possibly TRBD2 for D (6 bases). The CDR3 is 13 residues long. Per germline, CDR1 SGHAT and CDR2 FQNNGV. The V end was cut by 5 bases, the J end by 8 bases, with 13 bases between. The chain's CDR3 is CASSTRLVDEQFF. For the CDR3, the DNA is TGTGCCAGCAGCACGCGACTAGTAGATGAGCAGTTCTTC.

The chain couples TRBV12-5 to TRBJ2-1, with 8 nucleotides matching TRBD2. This CDR3 contains 15 residues. Germline trimming cut 6 bases from V and 0 bases from J; bases unmatched to any gene: 4. The germline V gene encodes CDR1 LGHNT and CDR2 FRNRAP. CDR3 sequence reads: CASGRAGASYNEQFF. Here the CDR3 DNA reads TGTGCTAGTGGAAGAGCGGGAGCCTCCTACAATGAGCAGTTCTTC.

This chain joins TRBV18 and TRBJ2-1, with D maybe TRBD2 (8 bases). CDR1 KGHSH and CDR2 LQKENI come from the germline V gene. The CDR3 loop spans 16 amino acids. The V end was cut by 3 bases, the J end by 2 bases, with 14 bases between. The DNA of the CDR3 is TGTGCCAGCTCACCTCTTAGCGGGACAGCCTACAATGAGCAGTTCTTC. This sequence encodes CASSPLSGTAYNEQFF.

This clone was seen a handful of times. The chain is built from TRBV4-2 and TRBJ1-3; D is unresolved. The V and J ends lost 1 base and 4 bases respectively, with 8 bases between them. Germline V lookup: CDR1 LGHNA, CDR2 YNFKEQ. The CDR3 is made up of 14 amino acids. CDR3 coding DNA: TGTGCCAGCAGCCAAGCCGGGTACGGAAACACCATATATTTT. It is translated as CASSQAGYGNTIYF.

CDR3 nucleotides: TGTGCCAGCAGTCTCCGGGACAGGGAGCAGTTCTTC. Its protein is CASSLRDREQFF. The chain uses TRBV6-1 and TRBJ2-1, with TRBD1 identical over 8 bases. V shed 5 bases and J 10 bases; nucleotides not matched to a gene: 4. Germline CDR1 MNHNS, CDR2 SASEGT. CDR3 size: 12 residues.

This CDR3 is CAISESTPTGGNYGYTF. CDR3 bases: TGTGCCATCAGTGAGTCAACCCCGACAGGGGGCAACTATGGCTACACCTTC. The V gene is TRBV10-3, the J gene TRBJ1-2, with 10 bases lining up with TRBD1. The V gene's germline CDR1 is ENHRY and CDR2 SYGVKD. The CDR3 consists of 17 residues. After removal of 0 bases from V and 2 bases from J, the junction contained 6 bases not matched to a gene.

The chain is built from TRBV30 and TRBJ2-3; 8 bases map to TRBD2. V lost 6 bases, J lost 3 bases, and 14 bases stayed unmatched. This CDR3 comprises 16 residues. The germline gives CDR1 GTSNPN, CDR2 SVGIG (reference sequence). The CDR3 bases are TGTGCCTGCAAATCGGGGAAGCGGGAGTGGACAGATACGCAGTATTTT. It codes for CACKSGKREWTDTQYF.

This clone was found a few times. J is TRBJ1-5 and V is TRBV4-2, with 7 bases matching TRBD1. V dropped 3 bases and J dropped 5; count of bases not matched to a gene: 1. There are 13 residues in the CDR3. Germline lookup yields CDR1 LGHNA and CDR2 YNFKEQ. In DNA, the CDR3 is TGTGCCAGCAGCCACCAGGGGGATCAGCCCCAGCATTTT. Its translation: CASSHQGDQPQHF.

This sequence joins TRBV7-2 and TRBJ1-5; unclear D gene. Trimming stripped 2 bases from V and 4 bases from J, with 6 bases between. This CDR3 spans 13 amino acids. Germline CDR1 SGHTA, CDR2 FQGNSA. The chain's CDR3 is CASSLSGNQPQHF. CDR3 coding DNA: TGTGCCAGCAGCTTATCGGGGAATCAGCCCCAGCATTTT.

This chain connects TRBV30 to TRBJ2-7; D unclear. The CDR3 spans 12 residues. The V gene's germline CDR1 is GTSNPN and CDR2 SVGIG (reference sequence). V was pared by 0 bases and J by 5 bases, with 8 bases between. CDR3 nucleotide sequence: TGTGCCTGGAGTGTATCCGCCAACGAGCAGTACTTC. Protein product: CAWSVSANEQYF.

The chain carries TRBV15 and TRBJ1-4, with D unresolved. Germline V gene lookup returns CDR1 LNHNV and CDR2 YYDKDF (reference sequence). V was cut by 0 bases and J by 0 bases, with 5 bases left in between. This CDR3 is 15 amino acids long. The CDR3: CATSRDAATNEKLFF. The CDR3 region has the DNA TGTGCCACCAGCAGAGATGCCGCAACTAATGAAAAACTGTTTTTT.

This clone was seen a handful of times. J is TRBJ1-2 and V is TRBV7-3; D might be TRBD1 (5 bases). Germline V CDR1 and CDR2: SGHTA, FQGTGA. The CDR3 runs to 15 residues. With 2 bases removed from V and 2 bases from J, the gap between germline ends came to 12 bases. CDR3 loop: CASSLSGQGNYGYTF. The CDR3 DNA is TGTGCCAGCAGCTTATCCGGCCAGGGCAACTATGGCTACACCTTC.

The chain joins TRBV10-3 to TRBJ1-5; D possibly corresponds to TRBD1 (6 bases). The CDR3 length is 15 residues. CDR1 and CDR2 (germline): ENHRY, SYGVKD. The V gene lost 0 bases and the J gene lost 5 bases, with 11 bases spanning the gap. Here the CDR3 DNA reads TGTGCCATCAGTGAGTCAAGAAGGGGGGATCAGCCCCAGCATTTT. This encodes CAISESRRGDQPQHF.

The chain joins TRBV6-1 to TRBJ2-2, with no clear D. Trimming removed 10 bases at V and 3 bases at J, with 15 bases between. This CDR3 region has 14 residues. Germline loops: CDR1 MNHNS, CDR2 SASEGT. The CDR3: CATVWAPYTGELFF. The CDR3 DNA reads as TGTGCCACTGTGTGGGCTCCCTACACCGGGGAGCTGTTTTTT.

In this sample, this clone turned up a few times. This chain uses TRBV30 with TRBJ2-7, with 7 bases that match TRBD1. The CDR3 sequence is 12 residues long. The V segment lost 4 bases and the J segment 5 bases; nucleotides outside the gene matches: 5. Germline CDR1 reads GTSNPN; CDR2 reads SVGIG (reference sequence). This CDR3 reads CAWNRGQNEQYF. CDR3 DNA: TGTGCCTGGAACAGGGGTCAAAACGAGCAGTACTTC.

The chain uses TRBV10-3 and TRBJ2-3; 7 nucleotides agree with TRBD1. The CDR3 has 13 amino acids. Germline-derived CDR1 and CDR2 are ENHRY and SYGVKD. V dropped 6 bases and J dropped 4; count of bases not matched to a gene: 4. CDR3 nucleotides: TGTGCCATCAGCCTGACAGGGTCAGATACGCAGTATTTT. Translated, it gives CAISLTGSDTQYF.

This clone came up a few times. The chain is built from TRBV2 and TRBJ2-2; 8 bases fit TRBD1. The CDR3 loop spans 14 amino acids. Germline CDR1 reads SNHLY; CDR2 reads FYNNEI. V lost 5 bases to trimming and J lost 7 bases; unmatched junction nucleotides: 6. In nucleotides, the CDR3 is TGTGCCAGCAGTCCCACAGGGGGAGGCGGGGAGCTGTTTTTT. Residues: CASSPTGGGGELFF.